A single T cell receptor beta chain is shown here with its context. The antigen is not known. The CDR3 totals 18 residues. The germline V gene has CDR1 SGHDT and CDR2 YYEEEE. Germline trimming cut 3 bases from V and 4 bases from J; bases unmatched to any gene: 13. This sample was taken from a study of regulatory T cells in long-lasting Graves disease. TCR beta libraries were built with iRepertoire HTBI primers and Arm-PCR of CDR3 regions. TCRdb reprocessed the multiplex PCR reads via MiXCR and lists one record per CDR3 protein. The sample has more than 400,000 distinct CDR3 sequences, about a sixth seen once; the top ten hold approximately 11%. Time point: newly diagnosed GD, antithyroid drugs for less than 3 months. With RNA extracted from PBMCs as input, the TCR library was made. A volume of roughly 9.1 milliliters of peripheral blood was collected in EDTA tubes. Overall study findings and caveats: Among samples with persistent disease, TRBV28, TRBJ1-2 and TRBJ2-5 were favored.

This sample also appeared in a second study, on T cells in Graves' hyperthyroidism and ophthalmopathy. As reported in that work: Patients showing uncontrolled infection, other autoimmune disease, pregnancy or lactation were ineligible. Using the HTBI primer set, a first-round RT-PCR was run on the TCR CDR3.

This receptor was identified in a woman younger than 45 with Graves disease. The gene calls are TRBV5-6 and TRBJ2-7; 13 bases are shared with TRBD2. The sample here was peripheral blood mononuclear cells (PBMCs), taken at new diagnosis, from a patient treated with antithyroid drugs. CDR3 amino acids: CASSYPGLAGPGLYEQYF. In DNA form, the CDR3 reads TGTGCCAGCAGCTACCCGGGACTAGCGGGACCAGGCCTTTACGAGCAGTACTTC.